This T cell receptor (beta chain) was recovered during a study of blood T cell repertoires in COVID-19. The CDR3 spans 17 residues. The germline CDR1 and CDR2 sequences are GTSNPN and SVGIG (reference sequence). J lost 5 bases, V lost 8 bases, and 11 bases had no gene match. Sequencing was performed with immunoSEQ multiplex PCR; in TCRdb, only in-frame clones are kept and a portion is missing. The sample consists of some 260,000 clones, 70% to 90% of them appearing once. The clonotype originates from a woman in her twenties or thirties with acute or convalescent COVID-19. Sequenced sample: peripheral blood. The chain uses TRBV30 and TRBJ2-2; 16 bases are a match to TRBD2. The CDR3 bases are TGTGCCCGAGGGGGGACTAGCGGGAGGGCCAGGACCGGGGAGCTGTTTTTT. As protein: CARGGTSGRARTGELFF.